Described below is a single TCR beta chain sequence and its context. Its target is not known. The source of the sample is a study of blood T cells in healthy people across ages. General observations from the study: Among T cells, TCR beta diversity per million cells dropped roughly linearly as age rose. Whereas aged donors had fewer naive CD4+ cells, long-lived donors had more of them and higher diversity.

Germline lookup yields CDR1 SGHTA and CDR2 FQGTGA. Trimming left V 2 bases short and J 6 bases short, with 17 bases between. CDR3 size: 15 residues. Each donor's blood draw was roughly 10 milliliters of peripheral blood. PBMCs numbering at least 7 million were isolated per sample. Sample-barcoded 5' priming and a J-beta primer mix drove a second PCR of about 7 to 11 cycles. A single record per CDR3 protein comes from TCRdb applying MiXCR to the 5' RACE reads. Of about 680,000 distinct CDR3 sequences in the sample, around 49% were seen once. V and J are TRBV7-3 and TRBJ2-7; perhaps TRBD1 as D (5 bases). The clonotype originates from a woman aged 55-75 years in good health. Sequenced material: blood. The CDR3 region has the DNA TGTGCCAGCAGCTTATCGCCGGACATCACATTCGAGCAGTACTTC. Translated, it gives CASSLSPDITFEQYF.